In this sample, the clone carrying this T cell receptor beta chain turned up many times. As yet, its antigen is unknown. The CDR3 is 14 amino acids. From germline, CDR1 is SNHLY and CDR2 FYNNEI. Trimming took off 9 bases at V and 3 bases at J, with 17 bases between the two ends. This entry belongs to a study of T cells in Graves' hyperthyroidism and ophthalmopathy. Study as a whole: Once the initial diagnosis was made, peripheral blood was obtained before any treatment. Points from the study as a whole: The majority of expanded thyroid clonotypes above 0.001 also appeared in blood.

The TCR beta CDR3 regions underwent amplification using RNA transcripts as the source. HTBI primers were used for first-round RT-PCR of the TCR CDR3. TCRdb analysed the multiplex PCR reads with MiXCR anew, one entry per CDR3 protein. The sample lists fewer than 650,000 distinct CDR3 sequences; over 12% were seen once. The receptor's source is a woman between 18 and 29 years old with Graves' ophthalmopathy. Sequenced input: blood. This chain uses TRBV2 with TRBJ2-5; D possibly corresponds to TRBD1 (6 bases). CDR3 coding DNA: TGTGCCAGTTTGGGACACCTCTGGGAAGAGACCCAGTACTTC. As protein: CASLGHLWEETQYF.